This TCR beta chain was recovered during a study of T cells in Graves' hyperthyroidism and ophthalmopathy. On the study more broadly: Peripheral blood was secured at the point of initial diagnosis, before any treatment. Points from the study as a whole: The authors' 13 V-J model separated ophthalmopathy from stable hyperthyroidism.

This clonotype appeared many times. Its antigen is not identified. The germline CDR1 and CDR2 sequences are SQVTM and ANQGSEA. The V segment lost 5 bases and the J segment 4 bases; nucleotides outside the gene matches: 8. This CDR3 region has 14 residues. Amplified regions were TCR beta CDR3 sequences from RNA transcripts. HTBI primers were employed in a first-round RT-PCR of the TCR CDR3. From the multiplex PCR reads, TCRdb called clonotypes with MiXCR, one entry per CDR3 protein. The sample holds 96,000 or so distinct CDR3 sequences, roughly half seen once. The PBMCs studied were ones that came from roughly 11 ml fresh peripheral blood.

The TCR was taken from a woman between 35 and 50 years old with Graves' hyperthyroidism. The sequencing sample was made of blood. This chain links TRBV29-1 with TRBJ1-2; 9 bases match TRBD1. The CDR3 DNA reads TGCAGCGTTCTTACCCGGGACAGGGCCTATGGCTACACCTTC. This encodes CSVLTRDRAYGYTF.